Listed below are T cell receptor beta chains from one sample, sequenced in a study of long-term antiretroviral therapy in people with HIV. TCRdb keeps only in-frame clones here, not all; method: immunoSEQ multiplex PCR. The table has some 22,000 clones, approximately 90% seen once. This material consisted of unsorted PBMCs, taken 0.6 years after starting antiretroviral therapy. Receptor source: a man aged 60 to 75 with HIV. Both conserved end residues are part of each CDR3. D genes are given only for firm matches.

d_call v_call cdr3_aa
- TRBV20-1 CLLPGTYEQYF
- TRBV5-1 CASSLEQISNEQFF
TRBD2 TRBV7-3 CASSLGTSGAEQYF
- TRBV5-1 CASSIDSSYEQYF
TRBD2 TRBV2 CASTGLAGGGGNEQFF
TRBD2 TRBV6-1 CASSSGKYNEQFF
TRBD1 TRBV5-1 CASSRDLDRGLDTGELFF
TRBD2 TRBV4-2 CASSQGGSSYNEQFF
TRBD2 TRBV5-1 CASSLTSGTNEQFF
- TRBV6-1 CASSVQRTTDTQYF
- TRBV27 CASSPLWTTEAFF
- TRBV9 CASSYGPSAEQYF
TRBD1 TRBV18 CASSPGQTKNIQYF
TRBD1 TRBV15 CATNPGQGTTGELFF
- TRBV28 CASSLSEKLFF
- TRBV12-5 CASGNPNGGQPQHF
- TRBV27 CASSPFYPGAATEKLFF
- TRBV7-2 CASSLTYPGLLLYGYTF
- TRBV2 CAITWASFPYVQTRSDYEQYF
- TRBV6-5 CASSYYPTDTQYF
- TRBV10-3 CAISDGVASTEGYTF
- TRBV14 CASSQDPPLAGTDTQYF
TRBD2 TRBV13 CASSRRGDHYNEQFF
- TRBV2 CASSEVGFTVEGQPQHF
TRBD1 TRBV7-9 CASSLGQGHGANVLTF
- TRBV2 CASNVETPGAGELFF
- TRBV27 CASSPTKESYEQYF
- TRBV29-1 CSVEGGLTEAFF
- TRBV7-8 CASSFRDVAYEQYF
- TRBV11-2 CASSIYGNTIYF
- TRBV30 CAWSPLGRLQYNEQFF
- TRBV7-2 CASALYRITGELFF
TRBD2 TRBV9 CASSPQTSGREEQYF
TRBD1 TRBV7-2 CASRGPGTGGAGELFF
- TRBV4-1 CASSPRVDTSAGYTF
- TRBV5-1 CASSPYRAGNYGYTF
- TRBV15 CATSRGAQGYDEQYF
TRBD2 TRBV7-9 CASSYRLAGALVEQFF
- TRBV7-9 CASSLGEGDEQFF
- TRBV14 CASSQVTGSGTLPTENDKETQYF
- TRBV7-6 CASSQDQDSPLHF
TRBD1 TRBV5-1 CASTTGEVDQPQHF
- TRBV7-8 CASSLSRGGPEQYF
TRBD1 TRBV7-2 CASSPGQGASGNTIYF
- TRBV5-6 CASSLGTDPYEQYF
- TRBV7-3 CASSPRGGYYGYTF
TRBD2 TRBV5-8 CASSPGLAGGPRETQYF
- TRBV5-1 CASSFPEETQYF
- TRBV5-1 CASSFGNTEAFF
- TRBV7-6 CASSARGRRSYEQYF
TRBD1 TRBV19 CASSTYSATGVGTEAFF
TRBD2 TRBV11-2 CASSLGGLAGGYTDTQYF